A single sample is the source of the 2 T cell receptor beta chains below, sequenced in a study of shared clonotypes between healthy human individuals. Here immunoSEQ multiplex PCR was the method, and the copy in TCRdb shows in-frame clones only, minus some. The data show about 2.3 million clones, 90% to 95% seen once. The sample consisted of naive CD4+ T cells from PBMCs. Subset defined: CD45RA+ positively selected. The receptors stem from a man aged 18 to 29 in good health. Some clones in this sample may be carry-over from other donors' samples.

This clone was recorded once. The chain employs TRBV19 and TRBJ2-1; 7 bases map to TRBD2. The CDR3 has 17 residues. The junction had 10 bases not matched to a gene; V was cut back by 1 base and J by 4 bases. Germline lookup yields CDR1 LNHDA and CDR2 SQIVND (reference sequence). The CDR3 protein is CASSIAASGGKYNEQFF. The CDR3 region has the DNA TGTGCCAGTAGTATAGCGGCTAGCGGAGGGAAGTACAATGAGCAGTTCTTC. The whole variable domain, filled in from reference TRBV19 and TRBJ2-1, reads DGGITQSPKYLFRKEGQNVTLSCEQNLNHDAMYWYRQDPGQGLRLIYYSQIVNDFQKGDIAEGYSVSREKKESFPLTVTSAQKNPTAFYLCASSIAASGGKYNEQFFGPGTRLTVL.

This clone was observed once. This sequence joins TRBV2 and TRBJ2-3; 10 bases agree with TRBD2. J lost 6 bases, V lost 5 bases, and 5 bases had no gene match. This CDR3 comprises 14 residues. Germline loops: CDR1 SNHLY, CDR2 FYNNEI. CDR3 loop: CASSKSSGSDTQYF. The CDR3 DNA follows: TGTGCCAGCAGTAAGTCTAGCGGGAGCGATACGCAGTATTTT.